Listed here is a single T cell receptor (beta chain). The record originates from a study of blood T cell repertoires in COVID-19. About the research overall: Collection of acute and convalescent COVID-19 samples took place in the United States, Italy and Spain. Sources were T cells, B-cell-depleted T cells, or PBMCs; the material itself was cDNA or gDNA.

Germline V lookup: CDR1 SGHTA, CDR2 FQGNSA. The V end was cut by 4 bases, the J end by 2 bases, with 13 bases between. The CDR3 has 15 amino acids. Original processing notes: Amplified reference gene primers provided the basis for estimating nucleated cell counts. Sequencing used immunoSEQ multiplex PCR; TCRdb keeps in-frame clones, though not all of them. The D gene and trimming were derived from the DNA, and the V and J assignments and clone size from that table. There are around 52,000 clones in the sample; 82% occur only once, and under 8.5% lies in the top ten. The chain has TRBV7-2 and TRBJ2-3; tentatively, D is TRBD1 (5 bases). This TCR derives from a woman aged 80 or older with acute or convalescent COVID-19. The sequencing sample was made of peripheral blood. In DNA, the CDR3 is TGTGCCAGCAGCTGGGGCCAAGGAAACACAGATACGCAGTATTTT. This codes for CASSWGQGNTDTQYF. Variable domain in full (rest from reference TRBV7-2 and TRBJ2-3): GAGVSQSPSNKVTEKGKDVELRCDPISGHTALYWYRQSLGQGLEFLIYFQGNSAPDKSGLPSDRFSAERTGGSVSTLTIQRTQQEDSAVYLCASSWGQGNTDTQYFGPGTRLTVL.